What follows is one TCR beta chain and its context. Clones were read by immunoSEQ multiplex PCR, and TCRdb kept only the in-frame ones, dropping some. The sample records 150,000 to 200,000 clones, about 88% being singletons. The data derive from a study of blood T cell repertoires in COVID-19. This receptor was obtained from an elderly woman with acute or convalescent COVID-19. Sequenced: peripheral blood.

The CDR3 sequence: CASSLAQRGEEYF. CDR3 nucleotides: TGTGCCAGCAGCTTAGCACAGCGGGGGGAGGAGTACTTC. This chain connects TRBV7-2 to TRBJ2-7; 9 nucleotides match TRBD2. Germline V gene data show CDR1 as SGHTA and CDR2 as FQGNSA. With V trimmed by 0 bases and J by 11 bases, 5 bases remained unmatched. The CDR3 totals 13 residues.